A selection of T cell receptor beta chains follows, all from one sample in a study of blood T cell repertoires in COVID-19. Assay: immunoSEQ multiplex PCR; the TCRdb copy retains only in-frame clones and omits some. The data hold about 270,000 clones, with 82% observed a single time. Material for sequencing was peripheral blood. The receptor source for this set is a woman aged 18-30 years with acute or convalescent COVID-19. The CDR3 runs from the conserved cysteine through the conserved F or W. The D gene is left open where the match is weak. Not all rows give a size; the values are once, few, many and, for expanded clones, a class.

clone size	J gene	D gene	V gene	CDR3 DNA	CDR3 protein
.	TRBJ2-5	TRBD2	TRBV10-2	TGCGCCAGCGGCGGGTGGGGACTAGCGGGAAAAGAGACCCAGTACTTC	CASGGWGLAGKETQYF
.	TRBJ2-1	TRBD2	TRBV5-4	TGTGCCAGCAGTAACCCGGGACTAGGGGACCATGAGCAGTTCTTC	CASSNPGLGDHEQFF
few	TRBJ1-5	.	TRBV5-4	TGTGCCTGGCACAGGAGTAATCAGCCCCAGCATTTT	CAWHRSNQPQHF
once	TRBJ2-7	TRBD2	TRBV27	TGTGCCAGCAGTTTTGGGGCACTAGCGGCCTACGAGCAGTACTTC	CASSFGALAAYEQYF
.	TRBJ2-7	.	TRBV6-2/TRBV6-3	TGTGCCAGCAGTTATGTGGGAGTAAGCTACGAGCAGTACTTC	CASSYVGVSYEQYF
.	TRBJ1-2	TRBD1	TRBV19	TGTGCCAGTAGTTCCCCGGGACAGGGGGCCGGGGACTATGGCTACACCTTC	CASSSPGQGAGDYGYTF
.	TRBJ2-1	TRBD2	TRBV28	TGTGCCAGCAGTTTAATTACAGTACTAGCGGGAGCGGATGAGCAGTTCTTC	CASSLITVLAGADEQFF
.	TRBJ1-4	TRBD1	TRBV30	TGTGCCTGGCAGACAGGGTATTTGGCTAATGAAAAACTGTTTTTT	CAWQTGYLANEKLFF
.	TRBJ1-2	TRBD1	TRBV7-2	TGTGCCAGCAGCTCAACCGGGACAGGCTATGGCTACACCTTC	CASSSTGTGYGYTF
once	TRBJ2-7	TRBD2	TRBV6-6	TGTGCCAGCAGGCCAACTAGCGGGAGAAACGAGCAGTACTTC	CASRPTSGRNEQYF
.	TRBJ2-2	TRBD2	TRBV5-8	TGTGCCAGCAGCTTGGAAGCGGGAGTCTCCGGGGAGCTGTTTTTT	CASSLEAGVSGELFF
few	TRBJ2-7	.	TRBV28	TGTGCCAGCAGTTTTCCAGGGATAACCTACGAGCAGTACTTC	CASSFPGITYEQYF
once	TRBJ2-3	.	TRBV6-2/TRBV6-3	TGTGCCAGCAGCATGACTAGAGGCACGCAGTATTTT	CASSMTRGTQYF
.	TRBJ2-1	.	TRBV27	TGTGCCAGCAGTTCCCCCCGGGTACCTAGGTTCGATGAGCAGTTCTTC	CASSSPRVPRFDEQFF
.	TRBJ1-1	.	TRBV27	TGTGCCAGCAGTTTTACAGGGTACACTGAAGCTTTCTTT	CASSFTGYTEAFF
.	TRBJ1-2	.	TRBV27	TGTGCCAGCAGCCCGAACGACAGGAATAGGGGCTACACCTTC	CASSPNDRNRGYTF
.	TRBJ2-3	TRBD1	TRBV15	TGTGCCACCAGCAGGGGGACAGGAAAAACAGATACGCAGTATTTT	CATSRGTGKTDTQYF
.	TRBJ1-5	TRBD1	TRBV7-8	TGTGCCAGCAGCTTACACACCTCGGGACAGGGTGGACAGCCCCAGCATTTT	CASSLHTSGQGGQPQHF
.	TRBJ2-7	TRBD2	TRBV7-2	TGTGCCAGCAGCTTATTAGCGGGCTACGAGCAGTACTTC	CASSLLAGYEQYF
.	TRBJ1-6	.	TRBV13	TGTGCCAGCAGCTTAGAACGGGCACCCCTCCACTTT	CASSLERAPLHF
.	TRBJ1-2	.	TRBV10-3	TGTGCCATCAGTGCCCGGCAGGGAATAGACCCCGGGTATGGCTACACCTTC	CAISARQGIDPGYGYTF
.	TRBJ2-5	TRBD1	TRBV18	TGTGCCAGCTCACCGTCCGCTCCGGGACAGGGAAGTACCCAGTACTTC	CASSPSAPGQGSTQYF
.	TRBJ2-2	TRBD1	TRBV5-1	TGCGCCAGCAGCTTGGGACAGGGCGACACCGGGGAGCTGTTTTTT	CASSLGQGDTGELFF
.	TRBJ1-2	.	TRBV5-4	TGTGCCAGCAGTTCCGACAGGCTGTTCAACTATGGCTACACCTTC	CASSSDRLFNYGYTF
.	TRBJ2-4	.	TRBV6-5	TGTGCCAGCAGTTCTGGAACAGGGCTGGCCAAAAACATTCAGTACTTC	CASSSGTGLAKNIQYF
.	TRBJ1-5	TRBD1	TRBV24-1	TGTGCCACCAGTGATCCACGACAGGGGCCTAGCAATCAGCCCCAGCATTTT	CATSDPRQGPSNQPQHF
.	TRBJ2-7	TRBD1	TRBV7-2	TGTGCCAGCAGCTTAGCGATCAGGGGGTACGAGCAGTACTTC	CASSLAIRGYEQYF
.	TRBJ2-3	TRBD1	TRBV5-1	TGCGCCAGCAGCCGTGACAGGGAAGGAGATACGCAGTATTTT	CASSRDREGDTQYF
.	TRBJ1-1	.	TRBV7-2	TGTGCCAGCAGCTTAGCGAGGAGAGGGGGTGGAGAAGCTTTCTTT	CASSLARRGGGEAFF
.	TRBJ1-6	.	TRBV4-1	TGCGCCAGCAGCCAAGAAGAAGATTGGGGGGTTTCACCCCTCCACTTT	CASSQEEDWGVSPLHF
.	TRBJ2-1	.	TRBV7-9	TGTGCCAGCAGCTTAGACTCCCGGTCAAATGAGCAGTTCTTC	CASSLDSRSNEQFF
.	TRBJ1-1	.	TRBV6-2/TRBV6-3	TGTGCCAGCAGTTACGTCGGGGAAAAAACCCTTGAAGCTTTCTTT	CASSYVGEKTLEAFF
.	TRBJ1-2	TRBD1	TRBV27	TGTGCCAGCCGAGGACAGGGGGATAACTATGGCTACACCTTC	CASRGQGDNYGYTF
.	TRBJ2-2	.	TRBV6-5	TGTGCCACGATCACAGGTGTCGGCACCGGGGAGCTGTTTTTT	CATITGVGTGELFF
.	TRBJ2-6	.	TRBV6-5	TGTGCCAGCAGTTACCAGGTTGCCTCGGCCAACGTCCTGACTTTC	CASSYQVASANVLTF
.	TRBJ2-1	TRBD2	TRBV3-1/TRBV3-2	TGTGCCAGCAGCCAGGCAGATGGGACTAGCGGGACTAATGAGCAGTTCTTC	CASSQADGTSGTNEQFF